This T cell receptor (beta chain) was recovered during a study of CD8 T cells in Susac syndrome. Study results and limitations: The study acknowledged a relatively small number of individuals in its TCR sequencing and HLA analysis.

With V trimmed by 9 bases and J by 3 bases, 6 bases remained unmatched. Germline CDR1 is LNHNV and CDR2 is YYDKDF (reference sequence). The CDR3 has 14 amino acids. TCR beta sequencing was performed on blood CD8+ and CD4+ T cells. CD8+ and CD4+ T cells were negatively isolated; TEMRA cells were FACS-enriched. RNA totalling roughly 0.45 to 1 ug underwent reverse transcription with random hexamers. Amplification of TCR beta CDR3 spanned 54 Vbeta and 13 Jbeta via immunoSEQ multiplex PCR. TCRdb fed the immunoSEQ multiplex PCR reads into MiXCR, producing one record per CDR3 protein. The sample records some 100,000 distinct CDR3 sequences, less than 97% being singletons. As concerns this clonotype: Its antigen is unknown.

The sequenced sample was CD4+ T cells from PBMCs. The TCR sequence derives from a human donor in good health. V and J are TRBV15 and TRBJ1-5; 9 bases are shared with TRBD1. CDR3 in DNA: TGTGCCACAAGCCGGGACAGGGCCAATCAGCCCCAGCATTTT. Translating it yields CATSRDRANQPQHF.